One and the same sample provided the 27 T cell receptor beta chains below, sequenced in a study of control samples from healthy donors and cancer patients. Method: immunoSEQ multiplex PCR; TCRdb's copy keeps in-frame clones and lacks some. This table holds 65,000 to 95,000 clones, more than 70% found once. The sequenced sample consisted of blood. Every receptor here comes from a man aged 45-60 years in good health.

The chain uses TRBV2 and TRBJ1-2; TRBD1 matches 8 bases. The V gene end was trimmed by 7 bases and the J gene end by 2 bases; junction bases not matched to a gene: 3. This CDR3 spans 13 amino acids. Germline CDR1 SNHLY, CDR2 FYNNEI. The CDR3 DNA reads TGTGCCAGCACTCGGACAGGGAACTATGGCTACACCTTC. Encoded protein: CASTRTGNYGYTF.

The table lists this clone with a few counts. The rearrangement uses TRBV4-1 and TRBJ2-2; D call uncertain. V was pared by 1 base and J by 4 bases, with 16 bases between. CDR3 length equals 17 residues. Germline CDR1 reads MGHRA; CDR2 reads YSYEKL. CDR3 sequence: CASSQVTSLFSTGELFF. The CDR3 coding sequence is TGCGCCAGCAGCCAAGTCACATCATTGTTCAGCACCGGGGAGCTGTTTTTT.

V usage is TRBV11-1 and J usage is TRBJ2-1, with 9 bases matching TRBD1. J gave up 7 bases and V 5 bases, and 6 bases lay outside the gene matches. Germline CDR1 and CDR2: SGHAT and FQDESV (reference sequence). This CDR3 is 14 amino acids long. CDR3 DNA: TGTGCCAGCAGCACCGGGACAGGGAGGAATGAGCAGTTCTTC. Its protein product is CASSTGTGRNEQFF.

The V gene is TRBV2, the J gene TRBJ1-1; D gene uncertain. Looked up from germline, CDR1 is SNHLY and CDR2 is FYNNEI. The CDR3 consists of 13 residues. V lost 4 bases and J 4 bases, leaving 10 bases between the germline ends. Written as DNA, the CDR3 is TGTGCCAGCAGTGGTCTTCGTTCCACTGAAGCTTTCTTT. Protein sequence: CASSGLRSTEAFF.

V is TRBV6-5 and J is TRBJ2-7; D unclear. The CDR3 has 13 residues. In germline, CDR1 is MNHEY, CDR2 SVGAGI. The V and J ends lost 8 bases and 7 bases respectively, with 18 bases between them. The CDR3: CASQKAYLGEQYV. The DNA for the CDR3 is TGTGCCAGCCAAAAAGCGTACCTGGGGGAGCAGTACGTC.

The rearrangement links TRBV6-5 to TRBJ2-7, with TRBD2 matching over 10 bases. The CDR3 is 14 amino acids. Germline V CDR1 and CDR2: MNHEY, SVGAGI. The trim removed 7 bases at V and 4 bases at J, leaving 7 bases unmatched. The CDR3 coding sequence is TGTGCCAGCAAGTGGCTAGCGGGAGAATACGAGCAGTACTTC. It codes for CASKWLAGEYEQYF.

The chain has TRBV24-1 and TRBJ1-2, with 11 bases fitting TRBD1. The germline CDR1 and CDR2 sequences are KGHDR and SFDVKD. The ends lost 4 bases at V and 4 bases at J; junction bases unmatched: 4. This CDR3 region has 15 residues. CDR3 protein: CATSDRDRGTYGYTF. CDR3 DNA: TGTGCCACCAGTGACAGGGACAGGGGGACCTATGGCTACACCTTC.

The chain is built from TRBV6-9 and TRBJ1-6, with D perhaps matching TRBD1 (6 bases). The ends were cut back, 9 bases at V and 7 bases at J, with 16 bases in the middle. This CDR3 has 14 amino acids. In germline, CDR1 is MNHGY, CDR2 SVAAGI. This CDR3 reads CARQGNGKNSPLHF. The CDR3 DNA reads TGTGCCAGACAGGGCAATGGTAAGAATTCACCCCTCCACTTT.

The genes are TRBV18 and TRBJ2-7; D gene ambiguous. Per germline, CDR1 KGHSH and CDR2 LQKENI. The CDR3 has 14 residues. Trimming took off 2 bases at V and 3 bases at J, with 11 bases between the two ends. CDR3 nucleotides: TGTGCCAGCTCACCAGCAGGTGCCGGCTACGAGCAGTACGTC. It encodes CASSPAGAGYEQYV.

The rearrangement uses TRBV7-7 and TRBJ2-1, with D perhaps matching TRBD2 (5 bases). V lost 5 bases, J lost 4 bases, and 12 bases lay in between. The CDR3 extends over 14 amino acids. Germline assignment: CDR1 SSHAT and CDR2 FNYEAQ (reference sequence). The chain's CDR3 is CASSPGGRYNEQFF. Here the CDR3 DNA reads TGTGCCAGCAGCCCCGGAGGCCGTTACAATGAGCAGTTCTTC.

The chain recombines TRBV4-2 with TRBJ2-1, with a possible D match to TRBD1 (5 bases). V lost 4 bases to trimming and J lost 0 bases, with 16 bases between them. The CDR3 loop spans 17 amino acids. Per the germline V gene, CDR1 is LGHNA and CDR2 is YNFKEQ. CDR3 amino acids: CASSLHVADSSYNEQFF. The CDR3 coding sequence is TGTGCCAGCAGCCTCCACGTGGCAGACAGCTCCTACAATGAGCAGTTCTTC.

The CDR3 reads CATYSTDTQYF. In DNA, the CDR3 is TGTGCCACCTATAGCACAGATACGCAGTATTTT. The rearrangement joins TRBV6-5 to TRBJ2-3; D call uncertain. The length of the CDR3 is 11 residues. The V end was cut by 10 bases, the J end by 0 bases, with 5 bases between. CDR1 and CDR2 from the germline V gene are MNHEY and SVGAGI.

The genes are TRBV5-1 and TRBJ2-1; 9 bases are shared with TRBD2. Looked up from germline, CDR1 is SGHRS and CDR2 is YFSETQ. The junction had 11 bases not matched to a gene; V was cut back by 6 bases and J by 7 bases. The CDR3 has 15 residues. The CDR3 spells CASTWGGRAGNEQFF. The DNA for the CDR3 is TGCGCCAGCACCTGGGGCGGGAGGGCCGGGAATGAGCAGTTCTTC.

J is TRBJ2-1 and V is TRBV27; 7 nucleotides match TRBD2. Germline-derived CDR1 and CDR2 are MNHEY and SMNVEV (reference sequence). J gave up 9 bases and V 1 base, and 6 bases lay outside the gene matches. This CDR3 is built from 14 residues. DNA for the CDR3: TGTGCCAGCAGTTTATACGCGGGAGAGACTGAGCAGTTCTTC. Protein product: CASSLYAGETEQFF.

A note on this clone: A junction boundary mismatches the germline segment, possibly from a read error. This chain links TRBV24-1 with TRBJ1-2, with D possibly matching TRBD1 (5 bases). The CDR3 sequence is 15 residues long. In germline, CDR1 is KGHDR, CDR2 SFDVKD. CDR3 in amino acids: CATSDPQGTGDTLNF. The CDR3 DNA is TGTGCCACCAGTGATCCCCAGGGCACAGGAGACACACTAAACTTC.

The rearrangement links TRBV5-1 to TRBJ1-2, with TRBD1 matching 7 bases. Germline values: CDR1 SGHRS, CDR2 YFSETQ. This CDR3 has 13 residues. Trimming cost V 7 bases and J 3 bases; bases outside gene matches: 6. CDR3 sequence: CASRRQGDYGYTF. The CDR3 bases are TGCGCCAGCCGACGACAGGGTGACTATGGCTACACCTTC.

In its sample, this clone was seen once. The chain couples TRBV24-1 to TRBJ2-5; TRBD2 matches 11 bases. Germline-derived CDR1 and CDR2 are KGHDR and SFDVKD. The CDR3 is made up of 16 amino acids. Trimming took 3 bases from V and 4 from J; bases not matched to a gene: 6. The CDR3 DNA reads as TGTGCCACCAGTGATCCGCTAGCGGGGGGCGTAGAGACCCAGTACTTC. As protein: CATSDPLAGGVETQYF.

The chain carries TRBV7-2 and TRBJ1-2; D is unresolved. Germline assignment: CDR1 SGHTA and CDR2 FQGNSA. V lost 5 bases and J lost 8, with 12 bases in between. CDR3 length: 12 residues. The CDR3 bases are TGTGCCAGCAGCCCGAATTTATACGGCTACACCTTC. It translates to CASSPNLYGYTF.

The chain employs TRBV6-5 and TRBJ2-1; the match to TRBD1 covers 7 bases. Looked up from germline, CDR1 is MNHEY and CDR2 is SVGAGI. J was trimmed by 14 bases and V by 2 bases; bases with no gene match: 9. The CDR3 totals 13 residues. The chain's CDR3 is CASSYTDRAKKFF. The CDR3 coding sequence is TGTGCCAGCAGTTACACCGACAGGGCGAAGAAGTTCTTC.

CDR3 nucleotides: TGTGCCAGCTCACCTCGGCGCGCGGATACGCAGTATTTT. The encoded protein is CASSPRRADTQYF. The chain combines TRBV18 with TRBJ2-3; D unclear. V was clipped by 3 bases and J by 6 bases, with 10 bases between them. The CDR3 runs to 13 residues. Looked up from germline, CDR1 is KGHSH and CDR2 is LQKENI.

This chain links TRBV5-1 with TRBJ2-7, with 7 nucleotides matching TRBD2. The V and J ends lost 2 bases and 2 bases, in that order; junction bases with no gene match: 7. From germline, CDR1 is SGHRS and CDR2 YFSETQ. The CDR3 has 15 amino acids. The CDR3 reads CASSLSASGTYEQYF. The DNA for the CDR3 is TGCGCCAGCAGCTTATCTGCTAGCGGTACCTACGAGCAGTACTTC.

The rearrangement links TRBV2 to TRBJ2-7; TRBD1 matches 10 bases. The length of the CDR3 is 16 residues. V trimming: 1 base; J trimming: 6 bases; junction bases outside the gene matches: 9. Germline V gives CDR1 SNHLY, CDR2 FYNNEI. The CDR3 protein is CASSEGGTGDFGEQYV. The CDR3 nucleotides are TGTGCCAGCAGTGAAGGAGGGACAGGGGATTTCGGCGAGCAGTACGTC.

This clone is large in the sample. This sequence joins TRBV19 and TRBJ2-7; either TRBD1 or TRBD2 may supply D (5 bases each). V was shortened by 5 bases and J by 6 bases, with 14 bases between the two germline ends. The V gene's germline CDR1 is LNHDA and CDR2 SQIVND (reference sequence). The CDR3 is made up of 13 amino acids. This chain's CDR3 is CASSRDPGAEQYF. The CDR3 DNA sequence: TGTGCCAGTAGTCGGGACCCCGGGGCCGAGCAGTACTTC.

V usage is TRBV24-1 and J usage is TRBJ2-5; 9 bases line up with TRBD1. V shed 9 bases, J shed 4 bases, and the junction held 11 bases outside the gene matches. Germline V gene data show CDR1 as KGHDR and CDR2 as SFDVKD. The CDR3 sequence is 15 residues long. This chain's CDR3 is CATAPAQGALETQYF. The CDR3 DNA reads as TGTGCCACCGCCCCCGCACAGGGGGCTTTAGAGACCCAGTACTTC.

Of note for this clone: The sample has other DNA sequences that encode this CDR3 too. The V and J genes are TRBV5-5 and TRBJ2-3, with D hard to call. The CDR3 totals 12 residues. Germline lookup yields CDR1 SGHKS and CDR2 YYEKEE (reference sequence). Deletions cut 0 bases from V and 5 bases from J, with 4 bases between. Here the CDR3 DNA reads TGTGCCAGCAGCTTGGATGGAGATACGCAGTATTTT. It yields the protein CASSLDGDTQYF.

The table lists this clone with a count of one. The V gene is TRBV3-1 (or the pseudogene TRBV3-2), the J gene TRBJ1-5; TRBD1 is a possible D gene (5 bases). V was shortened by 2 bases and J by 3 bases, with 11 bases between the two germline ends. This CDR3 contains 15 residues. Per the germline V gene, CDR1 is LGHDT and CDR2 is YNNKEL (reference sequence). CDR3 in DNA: TGTGCCAGCAGCCAACGGGGCAGGACCAATCAGCCCCAGCATTTT. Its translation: CASSQRGRTNQPQHF.

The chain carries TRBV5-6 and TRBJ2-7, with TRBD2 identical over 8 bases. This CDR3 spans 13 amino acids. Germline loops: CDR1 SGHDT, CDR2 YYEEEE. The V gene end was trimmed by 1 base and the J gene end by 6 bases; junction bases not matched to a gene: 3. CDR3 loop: CASSLRAGGEQYV. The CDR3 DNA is TGTGCCAGCAGCTTGCGGGCGGGGGGCGAGCAGTACGTC.